The next 18 T cell receptor beta chains were all read from a single sample in a study of blood T cells in healthy people across ages. Then a second PCR, running about 6 to 12 cycles, was carried out with a sample-barcoded 5' primer and a J-beta primer mix. TCRdb independently ran MiXCR on the 5' RACE reads; one entry per CDR3 protein. The data hold 2 million or so distinct CDR3 sequences, with roughly 52% observed a single time. Sequences were obtained from blood. Receptor source: a woman aged 40 to 50 in good health.

The chain employs TRBV2 and TRBJ1-4; D is perhaps TRBD1 (6 bases). This CDR3 comprises 16 residues. Trimming pared 8 bases from V and 8 bases from J, leaving 24 bases between. CDR1 is SNHLY and CDR2 is FYNNEI in the germline V gene. The CDR3 nucleotides are TGTGCCAGCGGGGTCCGGGACACCACTCTTGGGGAAAAACTGTTTTTT. Translated: CASGVRDTTLGEKLFF.

This clonotype has only a few counts. This chain connects TRBV12-3 or TRBV12-4 to TRBJ2-3, with D unclear. V lost 7 bases and J lost 0, with 11 bases in between. The CDR3 is 14 residues long. The CDR3 DNA follows: TGTGCCAGCAACCGGGTCTCTAGCACAGATACGCAGTATTTT. Protein product: CASNRVSSTDTQYF.

This clonotype was observed a single time. The chain couples TRBV7-2 to TRBJ2-2, with TRBD2 identical over 13 bases. V dropped 5 bases and J dropped 2; count of bases not matched to a gene: 5. The CDR3 is made up of 17 amino acids. CDR1 is SGHTA and CDR2 is FQGNSA in the germline V gene. The CDR3 sequence is CASSLRLAGGNTGELFF. The CDR3 DNA is TGTGCCAGCAGCCTCCGACTAGCGGGGGGTAACACCGGGGAGCTGTTTTTT.

The chain employs TRBV6-5 and TRBJ2-7, with 7 bases that match TRBD1. Per the germline V gene, CDR1 is MNHEY and CDR2 is SVGAGI. The junction had 10 bases not matched to a gene; V was cut back by 6 bases and J by 2 bases. This CDR3 comprises 15 residues. Written as DNA, the CDR3 is TGTGCCAGCAGGGCAAAGACAGGGTCGACCTACGAGCAGTACTTC. Encoded protein: CASRAKTGSTYEQYF.

This chain connects TRBV20-1 to TRBJ1-4; a possible D gene is TRBD1 (5 bases). The CDR3 contains 15 residues. Trimming shortened V by 0 bases and J by 13 bases, and 21 bases separated the two germline ends. Germline CDR1 DFQATT, CDR2 SNEGSKA (reference sequence). CDR3 bases: TGCAGTGCTAGAGATCCTTTTGGGGCGTCCGAGGCACTGTTTTTT. Protein: CSARDPFGASEALFF.

This clonotype has more than one count but fewer than ten. The chain links TRBV7-2 to TRBJ2-1; D may correspond to TRBD1 or TRBD2 (5 bases each). The CDR3 spans 13 residues. Trimming removed 5 bases from V and 11 bases from J, with 16 bases in between. Germline assignment: CDR1 SGHTA and CDR2 FQGNSA. The CDR3 DNA reads as TGTGCCAGCAGCCGAGGGACGAATAGACAGCAGTTCTTC. Protein sequence: CASSRGTNRQQFF.

In this sample, this clonotype turned up a few times. The chain uses TRBV7-2 and TRBJ1-6; 9 nucleotides match TRBD1. The ends lost 5 bases at V and 8 bases at J; junction bases unmatched: 10. Germline-derived CDR1 and CDR2 are SGHTA and FQGNSA. The CDR3 has 16 amino acids. CDR3 bases: TGTGCCAGCAGCCAACAGGGGGCTCGGCGGGATTCACCCCTCCACTTT. Protein: CASSQQGARRDSPLHF.

This clonotype was seen a handful of times. One junction end disagrees with the germline gene, perhaps due to a read error. The rearrangement links TRBV7-9 to TRBJ1-2, with D unclear. The CDR3 is 13 residues long. CDR1 is SEHNR and CDR2 is FQNEAQ in the germline V gene (reference sequence). The CDR3 loop reads CASSVALIAGYTF. In DNA form, the CDR3 reads TGTGCCAGCAGCGTAGCGTTAATTGCGGGCTACACCTTC.

The genes are TRBV27 and TRBJ2-5; TRBD2 is a possible D gene (5 bases). The J call may be faulty, since TRBJ2-7 better matches the DNA end. Germline V CDR1 and CDR2: MNHEY, SMNVEV (reference sequence). The length of the CDR3 is 14 residues. CDR3 bases: TGTGCCAGTCGACGGCCGGGGTCGGCCTACGAGCAGTACTTC. Residues: CASRRPGSAYEQYF.

This clonotype came up a few times. The V call is TRBV7-9, the J call TRBJ2-3, with TRBD2 as a possible D gene (7 bases). Looked up from germline, CDR1 is SEHNR and CDR2 is FQNEAQ (reference sequence). V dropped 6 bases and J dropped 2 bases, with 18 bases sitting between them. This CDR3 has 16 amino acids. The chain's CDR3 is CASRQPWGGSTDTQYF. The CDR3 nucleotides read TGTGCCAGCAGACAACCATGGGGGGGCTCCACAGATACGCAGTATTTT.

DNA of the CDR3: TGTGCCAGCAACCCCGGGACAGGGAAAGCCAAAAACATTCAGTACTTC. This sequence encodes CASNPGTGKAKNIQYF. The chain recombines TRBV12-3 or TRBV12-4 with TRBJ2-4; 9 nucleotides agree with TRBD1. This CDR3 comprises 16 residues. J was trimmed by 0 bases and V by 7 bases; bases with no gene match: 7.

This clonotype was counted only a few times. The gene calls are TRBV10-3 and TRBJ2-5; TRBD2 is a possible D gene (5 bases). Trimming left V 5 bases short and J 5 bases short, with 12 bases between. The CDR3 consists of 13 residues. Per germline, CDR1 ENHRY and CDR2 SYGVKD. The CDR3 bases are TGTGCCATCAGTTATGACTGGAGGGAGACCCAGTACTTC. Its translation is CAISYDWRETQYF.

The chain uses TRBV20-1 and TRBJ2-7; D possibly corresponds to TRBD1 (5 bases). Germline V lookup: CDR1 DFQATT, CDR2 SNEGSKA (reference sequence). The germline V and J ends were trimmed by 3 bases and 2 bases, with 11 bases remaining between them. The CDR3 consists of 13 residues. In DNA, the CDR3 is TGCAGTGCTAGCCCACAGGCGGCCTACGAGCAGTACTTC. Encoded protein: CSASPQAAYEQYF.

The chain combines TRBV27 with TRBJ2-5, with TRBD1 matching 10 bases. The CDR3 sequence is 16 residues long. The germline V gene encodes CDR1 MNHEY and CDR2 SMNVEV (reference sequence). V gave up 5 bases and J gave up 1 base; unmatched junction bases: 7. The CDR3 spells CASSQRQGARQETQYF. The CDR3 DNA reads as TGTGCCAGCAGTCAAAGACAGGGGGCCCGCCAAGAGACCCAGTACTTC.

The chain uses TRBV25-1 and TRBJ2-5, with 11 bases identical to TRBD2. Germline trimming cut 5 bases from V and 5 bases from J; bases unmatched to any gene: 7. CDR1 is MGHDK, CDR2 SYGVNS, per germline. The CDR3 has 15 amino acids. The CDR3 DNA reads as TGTGCCAGCAGTCCTCCTAGCGGGGGGCCGGAGACCCAGTACTTC. Its translation is CASSPPSGGPETQYF.

The CDR3, as DNA: TGTGCCAGCAGTTTGCAGGTTCAGCCCCAGCATTTT. Residues: CASSLQVQPQHF. The chain combines TRBV28 with TRBJ1-5; D is undetermined. The germline V gene encodes CDR1 MDHEN and CDR2 SYDVKM. V lost 3 bases, J lost 6 bases, and 6 bases lay in between. The CDR3 has 12 amino acids.

The V call is TRBV10-3, the J call TRBJ1-2, with 8 positions matching TRBD1. Trimming took 6 bases from V and 3 from J; bases not matched to a gene: 3. Per the germline V gene, CDR1 is ENHRY and CDR2 is SYGVKD. The CDR3 runs 13 residues. The CDR3 DNA sequence: TGTGCCATCAGACCGGGACAGGACTATGGCTACACCTTC. Its protein product is CAIRPGQDYGYTF.

The V and J genes are TRBV5-1 and TRBJ2-3, with no clear D. The CDR3 spans 15 residues. Germline V gives CDR1 SGHRS, CDR2 YFSETQ. V was clipped by 0 bases and J by 0 bases, with 8 bases between them. This CDR3 is CASSLALSSTDTQYF. The CDR3 region has the DNA TGCGCCAGCAGCTTGGCTCTCTCCAGCACAGATACGCAGTATTTT.